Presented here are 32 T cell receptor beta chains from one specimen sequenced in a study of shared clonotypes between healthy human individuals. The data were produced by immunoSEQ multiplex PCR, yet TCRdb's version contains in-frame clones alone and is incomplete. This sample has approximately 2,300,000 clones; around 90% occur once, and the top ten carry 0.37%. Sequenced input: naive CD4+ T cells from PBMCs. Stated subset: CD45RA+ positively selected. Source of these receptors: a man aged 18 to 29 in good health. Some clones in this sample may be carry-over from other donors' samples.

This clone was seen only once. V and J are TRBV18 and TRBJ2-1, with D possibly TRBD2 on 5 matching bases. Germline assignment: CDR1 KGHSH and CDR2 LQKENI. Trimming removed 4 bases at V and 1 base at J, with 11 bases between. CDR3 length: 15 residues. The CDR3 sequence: CASSRGGQSYNEQFF. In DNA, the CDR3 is TGTGCCAGCTCACGCGGCGGGCAATCCTACAATGAGCAGTTCTTC.

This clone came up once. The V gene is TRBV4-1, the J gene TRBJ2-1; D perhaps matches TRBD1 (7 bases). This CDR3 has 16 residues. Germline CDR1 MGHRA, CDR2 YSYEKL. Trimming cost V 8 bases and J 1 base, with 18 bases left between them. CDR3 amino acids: CASQTIQGRSYNEQFF. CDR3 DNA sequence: TGCGCCAGCCAAACAATACAGGGGAGGTCCTACAATGAGCAGTTCTTC.

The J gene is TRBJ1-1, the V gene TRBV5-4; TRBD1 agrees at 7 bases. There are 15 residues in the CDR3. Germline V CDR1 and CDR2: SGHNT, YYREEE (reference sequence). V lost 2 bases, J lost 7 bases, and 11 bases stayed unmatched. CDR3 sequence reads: CASSFPGQPSDEAFF. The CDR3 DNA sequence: TGTGCCAGCAGCTTTCCGGGACAGCCCAGCGATGAAGCTTTCTTT.

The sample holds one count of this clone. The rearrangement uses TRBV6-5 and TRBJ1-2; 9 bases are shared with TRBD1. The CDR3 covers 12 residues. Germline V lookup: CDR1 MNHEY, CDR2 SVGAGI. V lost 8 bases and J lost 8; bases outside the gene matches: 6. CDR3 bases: TGTGCCAGCTACAGGGGGCAATGGGGCTACACCTTC. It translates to CASYRGQWGYTF.

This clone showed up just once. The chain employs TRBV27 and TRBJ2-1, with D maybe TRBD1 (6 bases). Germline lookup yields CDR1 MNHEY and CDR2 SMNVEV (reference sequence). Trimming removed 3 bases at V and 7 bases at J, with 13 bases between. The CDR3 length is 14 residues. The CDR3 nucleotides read TGTGCCAGCAGTTTCAGCAGGGGACCGAATGAGCAGTTCTTC. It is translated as CASSFSRGPNEQFF.

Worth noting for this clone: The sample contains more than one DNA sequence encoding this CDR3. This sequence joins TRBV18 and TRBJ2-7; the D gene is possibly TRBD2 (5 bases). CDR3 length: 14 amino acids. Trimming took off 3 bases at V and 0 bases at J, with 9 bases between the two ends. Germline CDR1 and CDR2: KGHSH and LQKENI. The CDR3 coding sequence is TGTGCCAGCTCACCCTGGGAGAGCTCCTACGAGCAGTACTTC. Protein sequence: CASSPWESSYEQYF.

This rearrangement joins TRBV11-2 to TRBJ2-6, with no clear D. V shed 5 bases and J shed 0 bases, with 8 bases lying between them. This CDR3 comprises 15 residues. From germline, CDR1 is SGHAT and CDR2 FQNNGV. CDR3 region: CASSNQHSGANVLTF. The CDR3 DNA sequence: TGTGCCAGCAGCAACCAGCACTCTGGGGCCAACGTCCTGACTTTC.

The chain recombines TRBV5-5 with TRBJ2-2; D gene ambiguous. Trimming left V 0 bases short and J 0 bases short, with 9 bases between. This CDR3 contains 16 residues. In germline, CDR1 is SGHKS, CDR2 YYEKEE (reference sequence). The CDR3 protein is CASSLAVHANTGELFF. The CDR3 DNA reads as TGTGCCAGCAGCTTGGCTGTTCACGCGAACACCGGGGAGCTGTTTTTT. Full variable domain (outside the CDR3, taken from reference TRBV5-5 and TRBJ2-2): DAGVTQSPTHLIKTRGQQVTLRCSPISGHKSVSWYQQVLGQGPQFIFQYYEKEERGRGNFPDRFSARQFPNYSSELNVNALLLGDSALYLCASSLAVHANTGELFFGEGSRLTVL.

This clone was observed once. CDR3 in amino acids: CASSLVHRGGGSEQYF. The CDR3 nucleotides are TGTGCCAGCAGCTTAGTTCACAGGGGCGGTGGAAGCGAGCAGTACTTC. The chain combines TRBV7-2 with TRBJ2-7; 7 bases agree with TRBD1. J gave up 6 bases and V 1 base, and 12 bases lay outside the gene matches. Germline V CDR1 and CDR2: SGHTA, FQGNSA. The CDR3 has 16 residues.

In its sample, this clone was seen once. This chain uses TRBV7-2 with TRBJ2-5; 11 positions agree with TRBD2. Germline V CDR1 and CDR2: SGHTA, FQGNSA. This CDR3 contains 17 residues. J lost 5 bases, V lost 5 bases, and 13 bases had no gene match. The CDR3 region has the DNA TGTGCCAGCAGCCCCAGTAGCGGGAGGGCCAGTCCGGAGACCCAGTACTTC. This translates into CASSPSSGRASPETQYF. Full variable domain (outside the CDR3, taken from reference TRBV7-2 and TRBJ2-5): GAGVSQSPSNKVTEKGKDVELRCDPISGHTALYWYRQSLGQGLEFLIYFQGNSAPDKSGLPSDRFSAERTGGSVSTLTIQRTQQEDSAVYLCASSPSSGRASPETQYFGPGTRLLVL.

CDR3 in amino acids: CASSKVNRVVSNYGYTF. The CDR3 DNA reads as TGTGCCAGCAGCAAAGTTAACAGGGTGGTGTCAAACTATGGCTACACCTTC. The chain couples TRBV21-1 to TRBJ1-2; TRBD1, the table's D call, lacks a check against the DNA. TRBV21-1 counts as a pseudogene. The CDR3 sequence is 17 residues long.

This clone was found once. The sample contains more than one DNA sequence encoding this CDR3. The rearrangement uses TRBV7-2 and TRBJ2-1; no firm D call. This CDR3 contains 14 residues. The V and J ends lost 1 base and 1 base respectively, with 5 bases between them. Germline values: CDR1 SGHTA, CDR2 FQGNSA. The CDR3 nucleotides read TGTGCCAGCAGCTTAGTGCCGTCCTACAATGAGCAGTTCTTC. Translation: CASSLVPSYNEQFF.

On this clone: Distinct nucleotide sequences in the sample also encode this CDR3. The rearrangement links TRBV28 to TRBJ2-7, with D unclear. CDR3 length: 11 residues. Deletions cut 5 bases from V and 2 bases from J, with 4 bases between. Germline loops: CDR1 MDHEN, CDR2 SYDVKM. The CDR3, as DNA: TGTGCCAGCAGTACCGCCTACGAGCAGTACTTC. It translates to CASSTAYEQYF.

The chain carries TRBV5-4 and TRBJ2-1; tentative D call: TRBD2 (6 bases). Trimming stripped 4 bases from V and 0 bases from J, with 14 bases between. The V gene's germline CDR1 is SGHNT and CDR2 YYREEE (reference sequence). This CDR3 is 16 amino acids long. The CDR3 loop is CASSRGALVSYNEQFF. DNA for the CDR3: TGTGCCAGCAGCCGCGGGGCCCTAGTCTCCTACAATGAGCAGTTCTTC.

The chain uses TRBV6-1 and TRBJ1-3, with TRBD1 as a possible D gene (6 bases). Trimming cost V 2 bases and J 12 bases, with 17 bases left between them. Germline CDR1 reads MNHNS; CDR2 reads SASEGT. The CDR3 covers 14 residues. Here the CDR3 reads CASSERGVVGSIYF. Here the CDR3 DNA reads TGTGCCAGCAGTGAAAGGGGGGTTGTGGGGAGCATATATTTT.

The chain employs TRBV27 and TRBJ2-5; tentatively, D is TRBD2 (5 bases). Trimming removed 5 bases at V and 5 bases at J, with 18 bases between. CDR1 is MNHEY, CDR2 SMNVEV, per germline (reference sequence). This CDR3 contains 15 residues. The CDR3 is CASSTDLEGSETQYF. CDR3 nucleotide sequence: TGTGCCAGCAGTACCGATCTCGAGGGTAGCGAGACCCAGTACTTC.

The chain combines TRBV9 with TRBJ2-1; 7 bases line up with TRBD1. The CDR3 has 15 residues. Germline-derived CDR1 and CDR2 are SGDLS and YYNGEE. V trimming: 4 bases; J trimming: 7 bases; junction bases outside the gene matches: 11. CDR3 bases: TGTGCCAGCAGCATAACCGGGACAGAAGGGAATGAGCAGTTCTTC. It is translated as CASSITGTEGNEQFF.

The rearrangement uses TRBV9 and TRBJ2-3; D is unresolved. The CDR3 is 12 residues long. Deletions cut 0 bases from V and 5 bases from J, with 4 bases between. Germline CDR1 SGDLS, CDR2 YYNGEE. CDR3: CASSVEEDTQYF. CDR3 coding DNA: TGTGCCAGCAGCGTAGAAGAAGATACGCAGTATTTT.

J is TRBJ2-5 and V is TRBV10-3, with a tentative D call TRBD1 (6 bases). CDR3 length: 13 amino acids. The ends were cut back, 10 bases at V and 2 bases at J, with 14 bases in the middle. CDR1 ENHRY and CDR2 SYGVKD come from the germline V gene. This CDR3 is CATRGQQQETQYF. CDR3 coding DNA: TGTGCCACACGTGGACAGCAACAAGAGACCCAGTACTTC.

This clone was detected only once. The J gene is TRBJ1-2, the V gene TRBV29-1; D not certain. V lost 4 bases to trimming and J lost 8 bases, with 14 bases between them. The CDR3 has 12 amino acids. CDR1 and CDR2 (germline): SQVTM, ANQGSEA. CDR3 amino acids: CSVAAPNLGYTF. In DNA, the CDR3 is TGCAGCGTTGCAGCGCCGAACCTGGGCTACACCTTC.

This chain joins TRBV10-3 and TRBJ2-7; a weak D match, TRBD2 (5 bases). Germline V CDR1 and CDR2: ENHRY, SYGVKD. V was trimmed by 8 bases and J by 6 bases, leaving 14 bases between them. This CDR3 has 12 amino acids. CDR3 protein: CAISAGFSEQYF. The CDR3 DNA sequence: TGTGCCATCTCGGCGGGTTTTTCCGAGCAGTACTTC.

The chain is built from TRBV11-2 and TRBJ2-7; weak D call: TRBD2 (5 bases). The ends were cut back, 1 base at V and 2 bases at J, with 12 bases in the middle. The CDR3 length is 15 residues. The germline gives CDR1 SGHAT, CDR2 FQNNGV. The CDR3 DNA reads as TGTGCCAGCAGCTTAGGTCCGGGATCCCCCTACGAGCAGTACTTC. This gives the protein CASSLGPGSPYEQYF.

CDR3 DNA: TGCAGCGTTGGCGGGACTAGCGGGACCTACGAGCAGTACTTC. Its protein product is CSVGGTSGTYEQYF. This rearrangement joins TRBV29-1 to TRBJ2-7; the match to TRBD2 covers 13 bases. Losses at the gene ends were 4 bases for V and 2 bases for J; bases not matched to a gene: 2. The CDR3 totals 14 residues. From germline, CDR1 is SQVTM and CDR2 ANQGSEA.

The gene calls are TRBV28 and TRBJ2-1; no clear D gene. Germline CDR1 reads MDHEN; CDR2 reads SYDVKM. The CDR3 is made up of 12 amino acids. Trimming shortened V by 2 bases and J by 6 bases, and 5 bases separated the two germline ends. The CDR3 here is CASSLISNEQFF. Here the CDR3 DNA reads TGTGCCAGCAGTTTAATCAGCAATGAGCAGTTCTTC.

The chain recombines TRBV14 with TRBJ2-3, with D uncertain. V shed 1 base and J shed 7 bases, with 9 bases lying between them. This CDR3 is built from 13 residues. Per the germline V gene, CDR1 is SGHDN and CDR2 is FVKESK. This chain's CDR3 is CASSQVSRYTQYF. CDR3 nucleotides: TGTGCCAGCAGCCAAGTATCCAGATATACGCAGTATTTT.

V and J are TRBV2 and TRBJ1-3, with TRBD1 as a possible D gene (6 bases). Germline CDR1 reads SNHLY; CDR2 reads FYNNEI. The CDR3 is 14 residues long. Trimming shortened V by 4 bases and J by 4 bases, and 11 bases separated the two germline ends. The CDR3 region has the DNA TGTGCCAGCAGTGCACAGGGTTACGGAAACACCATATATTTT. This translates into CASSAQGYGNTIYF.

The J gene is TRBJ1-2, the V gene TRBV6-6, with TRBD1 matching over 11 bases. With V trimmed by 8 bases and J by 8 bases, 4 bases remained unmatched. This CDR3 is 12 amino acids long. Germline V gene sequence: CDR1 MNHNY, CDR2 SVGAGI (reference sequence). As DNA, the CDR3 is TGTGCCAGCCTGGGGACAGGGGGGGGCTACACCTTC. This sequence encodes CASLGTGGGYTF.

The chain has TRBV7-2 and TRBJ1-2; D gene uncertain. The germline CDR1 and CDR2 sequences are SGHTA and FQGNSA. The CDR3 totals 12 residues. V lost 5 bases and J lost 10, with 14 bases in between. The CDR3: CASSPVPSAYTF. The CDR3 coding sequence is TGTGCCAGCAGCCCCGTTCCGAGCGCCTACACCTTC.

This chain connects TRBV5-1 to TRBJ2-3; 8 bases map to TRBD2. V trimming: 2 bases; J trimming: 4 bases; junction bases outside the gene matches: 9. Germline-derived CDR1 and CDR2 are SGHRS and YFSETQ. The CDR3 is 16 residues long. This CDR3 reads CASSFVGRAGADTQYF. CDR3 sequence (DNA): TGCGCCAGCAGCTTCGTCGGGAGGGCCGGGGCAGATACGCAGTATTTT.

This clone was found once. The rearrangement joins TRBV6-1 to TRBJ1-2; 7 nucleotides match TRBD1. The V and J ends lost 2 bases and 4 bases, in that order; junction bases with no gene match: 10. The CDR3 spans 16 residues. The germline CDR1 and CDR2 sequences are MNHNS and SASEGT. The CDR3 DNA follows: TGTGCCAGCAGTGAACGCATAAGACAGGGTGGCTATGGCTACACCTTC. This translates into CASSERIRQGGYGYTF.

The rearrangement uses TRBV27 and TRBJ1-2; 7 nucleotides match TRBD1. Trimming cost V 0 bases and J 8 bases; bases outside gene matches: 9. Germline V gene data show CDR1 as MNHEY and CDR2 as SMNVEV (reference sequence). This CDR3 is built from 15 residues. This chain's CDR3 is CASSLSPGGVLGYTF. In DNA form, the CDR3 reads TGTGCCAGCAGTTTATCTCCAGGGGGTGTGTTAGGCTACACCTTC.

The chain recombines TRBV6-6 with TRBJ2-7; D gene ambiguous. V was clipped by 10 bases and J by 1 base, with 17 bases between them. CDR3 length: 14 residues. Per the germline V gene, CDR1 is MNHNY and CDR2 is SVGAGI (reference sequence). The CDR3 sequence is CATQPRAISYEQYF. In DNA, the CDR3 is TGTGCCACCCAACCTCGGGCCATTTCCTACGAGCAGTACTTC.